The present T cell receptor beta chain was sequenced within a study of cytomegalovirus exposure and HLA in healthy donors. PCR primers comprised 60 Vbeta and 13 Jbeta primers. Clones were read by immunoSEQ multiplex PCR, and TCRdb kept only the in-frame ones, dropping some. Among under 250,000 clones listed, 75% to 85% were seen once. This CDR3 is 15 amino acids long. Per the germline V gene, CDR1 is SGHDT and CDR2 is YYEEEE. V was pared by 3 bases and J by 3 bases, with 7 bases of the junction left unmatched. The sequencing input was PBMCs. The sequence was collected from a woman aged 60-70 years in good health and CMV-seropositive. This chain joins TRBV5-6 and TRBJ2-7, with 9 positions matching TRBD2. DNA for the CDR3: TGTGCCAGCAGCTGGGGAACTAGCGGGTACTACGAGCAGTACTTC. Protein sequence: CASSWGTSGYYEQYF.